This entry lists 6 T cell receptor beta chains sequenced from one sample in a study of cytomegalovirus exposure and HLA in healthy donors. PCR used 60 Vbeta primers and 13 Jbeta primers. This table comes from immunoSEQ multiplex PCR, and its TCRdb copy is limited to in-frame clones, with some not included. The table gives 80,000 to 100,000 clones; the top ten clones make up 0.45% to 0.7% of it. Sequences were obtained from PBMCs. The receptors originated from a man between 50 and 59 years old in good health and CMV-seronegative.

This chain connects TRBV9 to TRBJ2-5, with TRBD1 matching over 7 bases. This CDR3 has 15 amino acids. Germline V gene lookup returns CDR1 SGDLS and CDR2 YYNGEE. Trimming took 2 bases from V and 4 from J; bases not matched to a gene: 8. The DNA for the CDR3 is TGTGCCAGCAGCGTTAGGGGGCTTGTCGGAGAGACCCAGTACTTC. This encodes CASSVRGLVGETQYF.

This chain joins TRBV5-6 and TRBJ2-5; no clear D gene. CDR1 and CDR2 (germline): SGHDT, YYEEEE. The CDR3 covers 19 residues. V shed 4 bases and J shed 0 bases, with 25 bases lying between them. Here the CDR3 reads CASSPPPHTLYGYQETQYF. The CDR3 DNA reads TGTGCCAGCAGCCCCCCCCCACACACACTATACGGGTACCAAGAGACCCAGTACTTC.

The V call is TRBV5-6, the J call TRBJ1-2; 12 nucleotides match TRBD1. CDR3 length: 17 amino acids. CDR1 is SGHDT, CDR2 YYEEEE, per germline. J was trimmed by 8 bases and V by 4 bases; bases with no gene match: 15. The CDR3 sequence: CASSPLGQGAHRRGYTF. The CDR3, as DNA: TGTGCCAGCAGCCCGCTGGGACAGGGGGCACATAGGCGGGGCTACACCTTC. Looking up the rest from reference TRBV5-6 and TRBJ1-2 gives the full variable domain: DAGVTQSPTHLIKTRGQQVTLRCSPKSGHDTVSWYQQALGQGPQFIFQYYEEEERQRGNFPDRFSGHQFPNYSSELNVNALLLGDSALYLCASSPLGQGAHRRGYTFGSGTRLTVV.

The chain combines TRBV6-5 with TRBJ1-1; D ambiguous. Trimming shortened V by 5 bases and J by 5 bases, and 9 bases separated the two germline ends. The CDR3 consists of 12 residues. Germline lookup yields CDR1 MNHEY and CDR2 SVGAGI. As DNA, the CDR3 is TGTGCCAGCAGTGAGGGTAGGACTGAAGCTTTCTTT. Protein: CASSEGRTEAFF.

The rearrangement links TRBV19 to TRBJ2-1, with no clear D. V lost 3 bases to trimming and J lost 7 bases, with 10 bases between them. The CDR3 runs to 13 residues. The germline gives CDR1 LNHDA, CDR2 SQIVND (reference sequence). CDR3 residues: CASSIVRRNEQFF. The DNA of the CDR3 is TGTGCCAGTAGTATTGTTAGAAGAAATGAGCAGTTCTTC.

The chain links TRBV6-1 to TRBJ1-5, with a possible D match to TRBD1 (5 bases). Germline CDR1 and CDR2: MNHNS and SASEGT. Trimming removed 2 bases from V and 6 bases from J, with 14 bases in between. This CDR3 spans 15 amino acids. CDR3 coding DNA: TGTGCCAGCAGTGAAAACCCCCCAGGGCGTCAGCCCCAGCATTTT. This translates into CASSENPPGRQPQHF.